A single sample is the source of the 8 T cell receptor beta chains below, sequenced in a study of glioma-infiltrating T cells after dendritic cell vaccination. Sequencing used immunoSEQ multiplex PCR; TCRdb keeps in-frame clones, though not all of them. The data hold tens of thousands of clones, with roughly four fifths observed a single time. Material: blood, obtained before dendritic cell vaccination. The receptors stem from a human donor with glioblastoma.

This clone turned up a few times. V gene TRBV5-1 combines with J gene TRBJ1-2; D is possibly TRBD1 (5 bases). V lost 0 bases and J 7 bases, leaving 10 bases between the germline ends. The CDR3 covers 13 residues. Per the germline V gene, CDR1 is SGHRS and CDR2 is YFSETQ. This CDR3 reads CASSLGQLSGYTF. CDR3 DNA sequence: TGCGCCAGCAGCTTGGGACAGCTGTCTGGCTACACCTTC.

The chain joins TRBV18 to TRBJ1-5; TRBD1 aligns across 7 bases. There are 15 residues in the CDR3. Unmatched junction bases numbered 2, after V lost 3 bases and J lost 0 bases. Germline CDR1 is KGHSH and CDR2 is LQKENI. CDR3 region: CASSPGQNSNQPQHF. Here the CDR3 DNA reads TGTGCCAGCTCACCGGGACAGAATAGCAATCAGCCCCAGCATTTT.

V gene TRBV6-1 combines with J gene TRBJ2-3; no clear D. Germline assignment: CDR1 MNHNS and CDR2 SASEGT. Deletions cut 7 bases from V and 3 bases from J, with 11 bases between. CDR3 length: 13 amino acids. The chain's CDR3 is CASTPRQTDTQYF. In DNA form, the CDR3 reads TGTGCCAGCACCCCCAGGCAGACAGATACGCAGTATTTT.

This clone was observed a handful of times. The chain employs TRBV5-5 and TRBJ2-7; unclear D gene. The CDR3 consists of 14 residues. CDR1 SGHKS and CDR2 YYEKEE come from the germline V gene (reference sequence). The germline V and J ends were trimmed by 0 bases and 0 bases, with 7 bases remaining between them. The CDR3 DNA reads as TGTGCCAGCAGCTTGGATCCCCACTCCTACGAGCAGTACTTC. Its translation is CASSLDPHSYEQYF.

The chain joins TRBV18 to TRBJ1-3, with 11 positions matching TRBD1. The CDR3 consists of 18 residues. Unmatched junction bases numbered 6, after V lost 2 bases and J lost 0 bases. Germline loops: CDR1 KGHSH, CDR2 LQKENI. The CDR3 bases are TGTGCCAGCTCACCAAACTACGGGACAGGGGGCTCTGGAAACACCATATATTTT. Its translation is CASSPNYGTGGSGNTIYF.

This clone showed up just a few times. The chain employs TRBV19 and TRBJ1-6; unclear D gene. The V end lost 6 bases, the J end lost 4 bases, and 7 bases lay between the germline ends. Germline assignment: CDR1 LNHDA and CDR2 SQIVND (reference sequence). The CDR3 loop spans 13 amino acids. CDR3 sequence (DNA): TGTGCCAGTAGCGACTCTTATAATTCACCCCTCCACTTT. Translated: CASSDSYNSPLHF.

This clone was seen once. This sequence joins TRBV9 and TRBJ2-3; D is undetermined. Germline CDR1 SGDLS, CDR2 YYNGEE. Trimming shortened V by 2 bases and J by 0 bases, and 7 bases separated the two germline ends. CDR3 length: 14 amino acids. The CDR3 nucleotides are TGTGCCAGCAGCGTTCCAGATAGCACAGATACGCAGTATTTT. Encoded protein: CASSVPDSTDTQYF.

The chain joins TRBV27 to TRBJ2-1; 11 bases match TRBD2. Germline assignment: CDR1 MNHEY and CDR2 SMNVEV (reference sequence). This CDR3 is 15 amino acids long. V dropped 2 bases and J dropped 9; count of bases not matched to a gene: 6. The CDR3 loop is CASSLVAGGPGEQFF. The DNA of the CDR3 is TGTGCCAGCAGTTTAGTAGCGGGAGGGCCGGGTGAGCAGTTCTTC.